Sequencing of this T cell receptor (beta chain) was carried out in a study of metastatic and nonmetastatic thyroid tumors. Study-level information: Across peripheral blood and tumor or nodule tissue samples taken from malignant and benign thyroid patients, the repertoires were compared with one another.

This clone was observed at least ten times. The antigen remains unidentified. No patient had received any treatment before thyroid surgery. Study outcomes and limitations: Malignant tumors reportedly showed significantly higher TCR beta diversity than benign nodules in both blood and tumor.

The length of the CDR3 is 16 residues. Trimming removed 6 bases at V and 9 bases at J, with 24 bases between. Germline loops: CDR1 LGHDT, CDR2 YNNKEL (reference sequence). Methods used by the authors: Construction of a distant-metastasis classifier for papillary thyroid cancer relied on CDR3 differences across clinicopathological groups. TCRdb re-analyzed the PCR reads using MiXCR. It is TCRdb's table, rather than the study itself, that gives the V and J calls and clone size. Of about 16,000 clones in the sample, approximately 25% were seen once. V gene TRBV3-1 combines with J gene TRBJ2-1; D is possibly TRBD1 (6 bases). The sample comprised adjacent normal tissue. The clonotype originates from a female donor with papillary thyroid cancer or a benign thyroid nodule (not recorded which). Some clones in this sample may be carry-over from other donors' samples. The CDR3 loop reads CASSHPQGIPTGEQFF. CDR3 nucleotides: TGTGCCAGCAGTCACCCACAGGGAATACCTACCGGTGAGCAGTTCTTC.